This T cell receptor beta chain was captured by sequencing in a study of OX40 agonist ivuxolimab in advanced cancers. Overall study context: Ivuxolimab is an agonistic anti-OX40 (CD134) antibody, and patients were treated with it.

Profiling relied on immunoSEQ multiplex PCR, and the TCRdb table lists in-frame clones only, not all of them. Counted here are about 53,000 clones, roughly 84% occurring once; the ten biggest clones make up approximately 4.2%. Drawing of blood for sampling happened at baseline, at cycle 4 day 1, and at cycle 7 day 1. This TCR derives from an adult with an advanced solid tumor such as melanoma, head and neck, liver or kidney cancer. The specimen was CD4+ or CD8+ T cells sorted from blood, collected in a trial of the OX40 agonist ivuxolimab.

The chain's CDR3 is CASSSMAGALETQYF. The DNA for the CDR3 is TGTGCCAGCAGTTCCATGGCGGGAGCCTTGGAGACCCAGTACTTC. The chain couples TRBV7-3 to TRBJ2-5; 7 nucleotides agree with TRBD2. Germline V lookup: CDR1 SGHTA, CDR2 FQGTGA. J was trimmed by 5 bases and V by 6 bases; bases with no gene match: 12. This CDR3 has 15 residues.